These 23 T cell receptor beta chains originate from one sample sequenced in a study of beta chain features in type 1 diabetes. What was sequenced were expressed TCRB transcripts, since all of the isolated RNA had been reverse transcribed. Only in-frame clones appear in the TCRdb table, and some are missing; sequencing was by immunoSEQ multiplex PCR. The top ten clones hold more than 0.055% of a sample with about half a million clones, around 30% of them seen once. The specimen was naive CD4+ T cells from blood. Receptor source: a man between 18 and 35 years old in good health.

This clone was counted only a few times. The chain links TRBV30 to TRBJ2-7; D gene ambiguous. The CDR3 is made up of 12 amino acids. Germline CDR1 is GTSNPN and CDR2 is SVGIG (reference sequence). With 4 bases removed from V and 0 bases from J, the gap between germline ends came to 7 bases. CDR3 in amino acids: CAWNAYSYEQYF. The DNA for the CDR3 is TGTGCCTGGAATGCCTACTCCTACGAGCAGTACTTC.

This chain uses TRBV29-1 with TRBJ2-1, with 7 bases lining up with TRBD1. Per the germline V gene, CDR1 is SQVTM and CDR2 is ANQGSEA. The CDR3 sequence is 11 residues long. V gave up 2 bases and J gave up 12 bases; unmatched junction bases: 4. The CDR3 DNA reads as TGCAGCGTTGAACTAACAGGGGCGCAGTTCTTC. Translating it yields CSVELTGAQFF.

In the case of this clone: This specimen includes other DNA sequences encoding the same CDR3. The V gene is TRBV7-2, the J gene TRBJ2-3, with D possibly being TRBD2 (6 bases). This CDR3 has 13 residues. The V end lost 2 bases, the J end lost 5 bases, and 8 bases lay between the germline ends. Germline assignment: CDR1 SGHTA and CDR2 FQGNSA. CDR3 DNA sequence: TGTGCCAGCAGCTTAAGGGGAGGAGATACGCAGTATTTT. Translation: CASSLRGGDTQYF.

The chain recombines TRBV18 with TRBJ1-1; 8 bases agree with TRBD1. CDR1 and CDR2 (germline): KGHSH, LQKENI. The trim removed 0 bases at V and 3 bases at J, leaving 0 bases unmatched. This CDR3 has 14 amino acids. As DNA, the CDR3 is TGTGCCAGCTCACCACCGACAGGGGACACTGAAGCTTTCTTT. It encodes CASSPPTGDTEAFF. Variable domain in full (rest from reference TRBV18 and TRBJ1-1): NAGVMQNPRHLVRRRGQEARLRCSPMKGHSHVYWYRQLPEEGLKFMVYLQKENIIDESGMPKERFSAEFPKEGPSILRIQQVVRGDSAAYFCASSPPTGDTEAFFGQGTRLTVV.

In regard to this clone: Other DNA variants within this sample encode the same CDR3. The chain recombines TRBV9 with TRBJ2-1, with 10 bases fitting TRBD2. Germline V gives CDR1 SGDLS, CDR2 YYNGEE. The CDR3 contains 15 residues. The ends lost 3 bases at V and 1 base at J; junction bases unmatched: 1. In DNA form, the CDR3 reads TGTGCCAGCAGCGCTAGCGGGAGATCCTACAATGAGCAGTTCTTC. It specifies CASSASGRSYNEQFF.

In its sample, this clone was seen a few times. The rearrangement links TRBV29-1 to TRBJ2-1, with unresolved D. The V end was cut by 4 bases, the J end by 6 bases, with 13 bases between. Per the germline V gene, CDR1 is SQVTM and CDR2 is ANQGSEA. This CDR3 spans 13 amino acids. The CDR3 DNA follows: TGCAGCGTTGTTATTCCGAGAACCAATGAGCAGTTCTTC. Translated: CSVVIPRTNEQFF.

This clone was detected a few times. The chain employs TRBV15 and TRBJ2-7; D call uncertain. CDR1 is LNHNV and CDR2 is YYDKDF in the germline V gene (reference sequence). The V gene lost 1 base and the J gene lost 3 bases, with 4 bases spanning the gap. The CDR3 spans 12 residues. CDR3 region: CATSRGFYEQYF. In nucleotides, the CDR3 is TGTGCCACCAGCAGAGGATTCTACGAGCAGTACTTC.

The chain has TRBV19 and TRBJ2-5; the D call may be TRBD1 or TRBD2 (5 bases each). The CDR3 has 13 residues. Germline V CDR1 and CDR2: LNHDA, SQIVND (reference sequence). The V end was cut by 9 bases, the J end by 1 base, with 12 bases between. The CDR3, as DNA: TGTGCCAGCGGGCTCGGGGCCCAAGAGACCCAGTACTTC. This sequence encodes CASGLGAQETQYF.

The chain employs TRBV18 and TRBJ1-2, with 7 bases aligning to TRBD1. The trim removed 3 bases at V and 6 bases at J, leaving 1 base unmatched. The length of the CDR3 is 12 residues. Germline assignment: CDR1 KGHSH and CDR2 LQKENI. The CDR3 is CASSPDRDGYTF. The CDR3 nucleotides are TGTGCCAGCTCACCTGACAGGGATGGCTACACCTTC.

This clone was picked up a small number of times. The chain links TRBV7-6 to TRBJ2-3; the D is unclear. The CDR3 is 12 residues long. V gave up 1 base and J gave up 6 bases, with 5 bases separating them. The V gene's germline CDR1 is SGHVS and CDR2 FNYEAQ. CDR3: CASSLVMDTQYF. CDR3 coding DNA: TGTGCCAGCAGCTTAGTAATGGATACGCAGTATTTT. Full variable domain (outside the CDR3, taken from reference TRBV7-6 and TRBJ2-3): GAGVSQSPRYKVTKRGQDVALRCDPISGHVSLYWYRQALGQGPEFLTYFNYEAQQDKSGLPNDRFSAERPEGSISTLTIQRTEQRDSAMYRCASSLVMDTQYFGPGTRLTVL.

A word on this clone: Other nucleotide sequences in the sample specify the same CDR3. This chain uses TRBV30 with TRBJ1-5; D not resolved. Germline V gives CDR1 GTSNPN, CDR2 SVGIG (reference sequence). The CDR3 runs 13 residues. The germline V and J ends were trimmed by 0 bases and 1 base, with 4 bases remaining between them. CDR3 residues: CAWSVRSNQPQHF. CDR3 nucleotides: TGTGCCTGGAGTGTAAGAAGCAATCAGCCCCAGCATTTT.

This chain joins TRBV30 and TRBJ1-1; perhaps TRBD1 as D (6 bases). The ends were cut back, 4 bases at V and 0 bases at J, with 9 bases in the middle. Germline V gene sequence: CDR1 GTSNPN, CDR2 SVGIG (reference sequence). The CDR3 totals 13 residues. The CDR3 loop is CAWKTGLNTEAFF. Here the CDR3 DNA reads TGTGCCTGGAAGACAGGATTGAACACTGAAGCTTTCTTT.

In its sample, this clone was seen a few times. The chain couples TRBV7-2 to TRBJ2-1; the match to TRBD2 covers 8 bases. CDR1 is SGHTA and CDR2 is FQGNSA in the germline V gene. V lost 4 bases to trimming and J lost 9 bases; unmatched junction nucleotides: 5. The CDR3 consists of 13 residues. CDR3 DNA: TGTGCCAGCAGCTCCCGAGCGGGAGCTGAGCAGTTCTTC. Translated: CASSSRAGAEQFF.

The J gene is TRBJ2-1, the V gene TRBV27, with TRBD2 identical over 12 bases. Per the germline V gene, CDR1 is MNHEY and CDR2 is SMNVEV (reference sequence). The CDR3 length is 17 residues. V shed 5 bases and J 4 bases; nucleotides not matched to a gene: 9. The CDR3 loop reads CASSTTRLAGEYNEQFF. For the CDR3, the DNA is TGTGCCAGCAGTACGACCCGACTAGCGGGAGAGTACAATGAGCAGTTCTTC.

The V gene is TRBV5-6, the J gene TRBJ1-2, with TRBD1 matching over 9 bases. V was pared by 5 bases and J by 3 bases, with 8 bases of the junction left unmatched. Germline values: CDR1 SGHDT, CDR2 YYEEEE. The CDR3 length is 15 residues. The CDR3 coding sequence is TGTGCCAGCAGTAACTGGGACAGGGCCTACTATGGCTACACCTTC. Translating it yields CASSNWDRAYYGYTF.

The V call is TRBV2, the J call TRBJ2-7; 8 positions match TRBD2. The CDR3 is 15 amino acids. After removal of 2 bases from V and 2 bases from J, the junction contained 5 bases not matched to a gene. CDR1 and CDR2 from the germline V gene are SNHLY and FYNNEI. This CDR3 reads CASSESLAGAYEQYF. CDR3 coding DNA: TGTGCCAGCAGTGAAAGCCTAGCGGGCGCCTACGAGCAGTACTTC.

The chain recombines TRBV5-5 with TRBJ2-1; D gene uncertain. V was clipped by 0 bases and J by 4 bases, with 14 bases between them. The CDR3 has 16 residues. Germline values: CDR1 SGHKS, CDR2 YYEKEE (reference sequence). Written as DNA, the CDR3 is TGTGCCAGCAGCTTGGATGGCCGAGGCTCGTACAATGAGCAGTTCTTC. It translates to CASSLDGRGSYNEQFF. The full variable domain, in which reference TRBV5-5 and TRBJ2-1 provide the parts outside the CDR3, is DAGVTQSPTHLIKTRGQQVTLRCSPISGHKSVSWYQQVLGQGPQFIFQYYEKEERGRGNFPDRFSARQFPNYSSELNVNALLLGDSALYLCASSLDGRGSYNEQFFGPGTRLTVL.

This clone appeared a few times. The chain links TRBV29-1 to TRBJ2-1; D is unclear. Trimming removed 4 bases from V and 5 bases from J, with 12 bases in between. Germline V CDR1 and CDR2: SQVTM, ANQGSEA. The length of the CDR3 is 13 residues. The DNA of the CDR3 is TGCAGCGTTGCCGCCCCATTGCACAATGAGCAGTTCTTC. Translation gives CSVAAPLHNEQFF.

The V call is TRBV28, the J call TRBJ2-5; 16 nucleotides align to TRBD2. Trimming at V came to 3 bases and at J to 5 bases, leaving 3 bases not matched to a gene. Germline loops: CDR1 MDHEN, CDR2 SYDVKM. The CDR3 sequence is 16 residues long. CDR3 DNA sequence: TGTGCCAGCAGTTTGGGACTAGCGGGAGGGTTGGAGACCCAGTACTTC. Protein: CASSLGLAGGLETQYF. Drawing the rest from reference TRBV28 and TRBJ2-5, the complete variable domain is DVKVTQSSRYLVKRTGEKVFLECVQDMDHENMFWYRQDPGLGLRLIYFSYDVKMKEKGDIPEGYSVSREKKERFSLILESASTNQTSMYLCASSLGLAGGLETQYFGPGTRLLVL.

This clone was detected a few times. The chain couples TRBV7-2 to TRBJ2-1, with TRBD2 as a possible D gene (5 bases). Germline V gives CDR1 SGHTA, CDR2 FQGNSA. V lost 1 base to trimming and J lost 7 bases, with 14 bases between them. The CDR3 has 15 residues. DNA of the CDR3: TGTGCCAGCAGCTTAGTTGCGGAGCCGGGGAATGAGCAGTTCTTC. Translated, it gives CASSLVAEPGNEQFF.

Worth noting for this clone: Relative to the germline gene, one junction end is altered; a read error may explain this. The same CDR3 also results from other DNA sequences found in this sample. The chain links TRBV7-7 to TRBJ2-2; no reliable D call. This CDR3 is built from 12 residues. The V gene's germline CDR1 is SSHAT and CDR2 FNYEAQ (reference sequence). CDR3: CASSLGAGELFF. The CDR3 nucleotides read TGTGCTAGCAGCTTGGGCGCTGGGGAGCTGTTTTTT.

This clone was counted only a few times. This sequence joins TRBV29-1 and TRBJ2-7; D is ambiguous. Germline V lookup: CDR1 SQVTM, CDR2 ANQGSEA. The CDR3 covers 12 residues. Trimming took 5 bases from V and 0 from J, leaving 8 bases between them. CDR3 sequence (DNA): TGCAGCGTTTCCAGTCTCTCCTACGAGCAGTACTTC. This encodes CSVSSLSYEQYF.

The V gene is TRBV9, the J gene TRBJ1-1; D perhaps matches TRBD1 (6 bases). Germline V gives CDR1 SGDLS, CDR2 YYNGEE. With 0 bases removed from V and 4 bases from J, the gap between germline ends came to 10 bases. The CDR3 contains 14 residues. The CDR3 DNA sequence: TGTGCCAGCAGCGTAGACAGGGAAGTCACTGAAGCTTTCTTT. It is translated as CASSVDREVTEAFF.